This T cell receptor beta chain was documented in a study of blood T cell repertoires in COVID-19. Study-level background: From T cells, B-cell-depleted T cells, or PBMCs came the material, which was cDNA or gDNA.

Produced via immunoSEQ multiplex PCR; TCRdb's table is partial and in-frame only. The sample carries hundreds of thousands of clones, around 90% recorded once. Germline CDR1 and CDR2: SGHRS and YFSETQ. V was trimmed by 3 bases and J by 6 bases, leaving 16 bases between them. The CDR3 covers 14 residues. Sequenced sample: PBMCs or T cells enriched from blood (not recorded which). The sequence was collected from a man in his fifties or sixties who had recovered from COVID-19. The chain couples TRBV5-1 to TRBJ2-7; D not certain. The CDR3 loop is CASSSEVGVGEQYF. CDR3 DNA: TGCGCCAGCAGCTCCGAGGTCGGTGTGGGCGAGCAGTACTTC.